Below are 4 T cell receptor beta chains sequenced from a single sample in a study of blood T cell repertoires in COVID-19. Generated by immunoSEQ multiplex PCR, the TCRdb table keeps only in-frame clones and is missing some. The sample holds 300,000 or so clones, about nine tenths seen once. The sequencing input was peripheral blood. The receptor set was obtained from a woman in her thirties with COVID-19, enrolled during active disease.

The CDR3 DNA reads as TGTGCCAGCAATCAAGCGGGAGGGCCCGGAGATACGCAGTATTTT. Protein: CASNQAGGPGDTQYF. This chain links TRBV9 with TRBJ2-3; 10 bases are a match to TRBD2. CDR3 length: 15 residues. J gave up 5 bases and V 6 bases, and 9 bases lay outside the gene matches. Germline V CDR1 and CDR2: SGDLS, YYNGEE.

This CDR3 is CASSWDMKLGYTF. CDR3 nucleotide sequence: TGTGCCAGCAGTTGGGACATGAAGCTTGGCTACACCTTC. V usage is TRBV6-5 and J usage is TRBJ1-2; a weak D match, TRBD1 (6 bases). Trimming took off 4 bases at V and 7 bases at J, with 13 bases between the two ends. The CDR3 runs to 13 residues. CDR1 is MNHEY, CDR2 SVGAGI, per germline.

The chain has TRBV7-5 and TRBJ2-7; the table's D call TRBD2 went unverified against the DNA. TRBV7-5 constitutes a pseudogene. CDR3 length: 17 amino acids. The CDR3: CVRSLVFRGRYSYEQYF. In DNA, the CDR3 is TGTGTCAGAAGCTTAGTGTTTCGCGGGCGGTACTCCTACGAGCAGTACTTC.

In this sample, this clone turned up a few times. This chain uses TRBV28 with TRBJ1-2, with D perhaps TRBD1 (6 bases). CDR1 is MDHEN and CDR2 is SYDVKM in the germline V gene. CDR3 length equals 16 residues. The V end lost 7 bases, the J end lost 4 bases, and 22 bases lay between the germline ends. The CDR3 coding sequence is TGTGCCAGCACCCCTAGGTTCCACACAGGGTCCTATGGCTACACCTTC. The encoded protein is CASTPRFHTGSYGYTF.